Each of the 4 T cell receptor beta chains below was sequenced from the same sample in a study of T-cell memory formation after mild COVID-19 (dated by TCRdb to 2020 to 2023). The method was 5' RACE. For sequencing, an Illumina NovaSeq 6000 was employed. In-frame beta chains were kept once TCRdb had trimmed the public reads at Q25 with fastp and called clones with MiXCR. Entries are consolidated by CDR3 protein sequence, retaining the most common genes and DNA. Within this sample are about 110,000 distinct CDR3 sequences, with about an eighth of them counted one time only. The ten largest make up roughly 40% of the sample. What was sequenced was PBMCs or a T cell subset sorted from them (not recorded which). Source of these receptors: a man between 18 and 29 years old who had mild COVID-19 (a few samples of this study predate the infection). The sample titles of this study are shuffled in the database, so cell type and time point are left out; the donor was told from shared clones.

The genes are TRBV4-3 and TRBJ1-6; D unclear. Trimming left V 1 base short and J 8 bases short, with 6 bases between. Germline V gives CDR1 LGHNA, CDR2 YSLEER. CDR3 length equals 13 residues. This chain's CDR3 is CASSQASYSPLHF. The CDR3 DNA follows: TGCGCCAGCAGCCAAGCTTCGTATTCACCCCTCCACTTT.

The chain combines TRBV3-1 with TRBJ2-7; D is unclear. The germline V and J ends were trimmed by 4 bases and 3 bases, with 22 bases remaining between them. CDR1 and CDR2 from the germline V gene are LGHDT and YNNKEL (reference sequence). The CDR3 has 17 residues. CDR3 amino acids: CASSRSQRLSTLYEQYF. The CDR3 DNA reads TGTGCCAGCAGCCGAAGTCAGAGACTCTCAACTCTCTACGAGCAGTACTTC.

The rearrangement links TRBV27 to TRBJ1-2; 8 bases line up with TRBD1. Germline V gene data show CDR1 as MNHEY and CDR2 as SMNVEV (reference sequence). The CDR3 consists of 16 residues. The J segment lost 0 bases and the V segment lost 2 bases, leaving 5 bases of the junction unmatched. The CDR3 loop is CASSLVDRDSNYGYTF. CDR3 DNA sequence: TGTGCCAGCAGTTTAGTGGACAGGGATTCTAACTATGGCTACACCTTC.

Many counts were recorded for this clonotype. J is TRBJ2-2 and V is TRBV5-1, with TRBD1 matching 10 bases. V was pared by 3 bases and J by 5 bases, with 4 bases of the junction left unmatched. The CDR3 spans 15 residues. Germline values: CDR1 SGHRS, CDR2 YFSETQ. The CDR3, as DNA: TGCGCCAGCAGCTCGAGACAGGGGGCGACCGGGGAGCTGTTTTTT. Its protein is CASSSRQGATGELFF. Looking up the rest from reference TRBV5-1 and TRBJ2-2 gives the full variable domain: KAGVTQTPRYLIKTRGQQVTLSCSPISGHRSVSWYQQTPGQGLQFLFEYFSETQRNKGNFPGRFSGRQFSNSRSEMNVSTLELGDSALYLCASSSRQGATGELFFGEGSRLTVL.